The subject of this entry is one TCR beta chain. This record belongs to a study of blood T cell repertoires in COVID-19. In the study overall: The study drew acute and convalescent COVID-19 samples from the United States, Italy and Spain.

Germline assignment: CDR1 SNHLY and CDR2 FYNNEI. The V gene end was trimmed by 6 bases and the J gene end by 6 bases; junction bases not matched to a gene: 9. This CDR3 spans 16 amino acids. The data were produced by immunoSEQ multiplex PCR, yet TCRdb's version contains in-frame clones alone and is incomplete. The sample has over 200,000 clones, around 90% seen once. The chain has TRBV2 and TRBJ2-3; TRBD2 matches 13 bases. Sequenced material: peripheral blood. This receptor was taken from a man aged 18 to 30 with active or convalescent COVID-19. CDR3 sequence: CASRALAGGVVDTQYF. CDR3 sequence (DNA): TGTGCCAGCAGGGCACTAGCGGGAGGGGTCGTTGATACGCAGTATTTT. Full variable domain (remainder filled in from reference TRBV2 and TRBJ2-3): EPEVTQTPSHQVTQMGQEVILRCVPISNHLYFYWYRQILGQKVEFLVSFYNNEISEKSEIFDDQFSVERPDGSNFTLKIRSTKLEDSAMYFCASRALAGGVVDTQYFGPGTRLTVL.